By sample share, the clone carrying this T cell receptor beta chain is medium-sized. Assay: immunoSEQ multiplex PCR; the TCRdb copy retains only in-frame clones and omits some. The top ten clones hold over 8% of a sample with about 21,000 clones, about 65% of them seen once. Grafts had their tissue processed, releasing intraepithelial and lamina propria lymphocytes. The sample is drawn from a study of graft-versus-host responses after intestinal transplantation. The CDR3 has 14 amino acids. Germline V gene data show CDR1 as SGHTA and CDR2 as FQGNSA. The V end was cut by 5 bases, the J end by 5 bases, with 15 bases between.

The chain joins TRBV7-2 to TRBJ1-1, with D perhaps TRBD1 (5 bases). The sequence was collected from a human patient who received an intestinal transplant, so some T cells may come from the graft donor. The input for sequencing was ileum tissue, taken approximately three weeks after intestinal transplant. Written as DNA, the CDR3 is TGTGCCAGCAGCCGCAGGGTGGGGCGAACTGAAGCTTTCTTT. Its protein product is CASSRRVGRTEAFF.